The entry below gives a single TCR beta chain sequence along with its context. Trimming removed 0 bases from V and 3 bases from J, with 8 bases in between. Germline values: CDR1 MNHNY, CDR2 SVGAGI (reference sequence). The CDR3 extends over 14 amino acids. This specimen belongs to a study of T cell clonotyping in hematopoietic cell transplantation. Here immunoSEQ multiplex PCR was the method, and the copy in TCRdb shows in-frame clones only, minus some. In the table there are around 24,000 clones, approximately 80% of which are singletons. Stated time point: recipient sample about 28 days before transplant, after cytoreduction.

Sequenced material: peripheral blood mononuclear cells, taken before stem cell transplant. The clonotype was recovered from a woman aged 60-70 years with acute myeloid leukemia. Some clones in this sample may be carry-over from other donors' samples. The V call is TRBV6-6, the J call TRBJ1-2; D is unclear. CDR3 in amino acids: CASSYSWEDYGYTF. CDR3 nucleotide sequence: TGTGCCAGCAGTTACTCGTGGGAGGACTATGGCTACACCTTC.